The 27 T cell receptor beta chains below all came from one sample that was sequenced in a study of blood T cell repertoires in COVID-19. Assay used: immunoSEQ multiplex PCR; TCRdb lists only in-frame clones, some missing. The sample yields hundreds of thousands of clones, 88% seen once. The sample taken for sequencing was PBMCs or T cells enriched from blood (not recorded which). The receptors derive from a woman aged 55-75 years in a cohort exposed to, infected with or recovered from COVID-19 (not recorded which).

This chain connects TRBV5-6 to TRBJ1-2, with a possible D match to TRBD1 (5 bases). Trimming took off 3 bases at V and 5 bases at J, with 17 bases between the two ends. The CDR3 consists of 15 residues. Germline CDR1 SGHDT, CDR2 YYEEEE. The CDR3 DNA reads as TGTGCCAGCAGCTCTGGCAGGGCAAAGCTATATGGCTACACCTTC. Amino acids: CASSSGRAKLYGYTF.

The rearrangement links TRBV6-1 to TRBJ2-1; 7 nucleotides match TRBD2. Losses at the gene ends were 3 bases for V and 8 bases for J; bases not matched to a gene: 1. The CDR3 sequence is 12 residues long. CDR1 MNHNS and CDR2 SASEGT come from the germline V gene. CDR3 bases: TGTGCCAGCAGTGAGGGAGGGGATGAGCAGTTCTTC. Protein sequence: CASSEGGDEQFF.

The V and J genes are TRBV28 and TRBJ1-5, with D possibly TRBD1 on 6 matching bases. V shed 3 bases and J shed 3 bases, with 15 bases lying between them. Germline loops: CDR1 MDHEN, CDR2 SYDVKM. The CDR3 has 16 residues. The CDR3 here is CASSFFDRPNNQPQHF. CDR3 sequence (DNA): TGTGCCAGCAGTTTTTTTGACAGGCCGAACAATCAGCCCCAGCATTTT.

In this sample, this clone turned up once. This chain connects TRBV5-1 to TRBJ1-5, with unresolved D. The length of the CDR3 is 16 residues. Germline V gives CDR1 SGHRS, CDR2 YFSETQ. Trimming shortened V by 4 bases and J by 2 bases, and 16 bases separated the two germline ends. The CDR3 DNA reads as TGCGCCAGCAGCCCGGAGGAGGCCGGGGGCAATCAGCCCCAGCATTTT. Translated, it gives CASSPEEAGGNQPQHF. The full variable domain, in which reference TRBV5-1 and TRBJ1-5 provide the parts outside the CDR3, is KAGVTQTPRYLIKTRGQQVTLSCSPISGHRSVSWYQQTPGQGLQFLFEYFSETQRNKGNFPGRFSGRQFSNSRSEMNVSTLELGDSALYLCASSPEEAGGNQPQHFGDGTRLSIL.

This chain joins TRBV6-6 and TRBJ2-1; D might be TRBD2 (5 bases). This CDR3 has 17 residues. Per germline, CDR1 MNHNY and CDR2 SVGAGI (reference sequence). The V end was cut by 7 bases, the J end by 1 base, with 20 bases between. The CDR3: CASTRAPGVGSYNEQFF. The CDR3 DNA is TGTGCCAGCACTCGAGCTCCCGGGGTGGGATCCTACAATGAGCAGTTCTTC.

In this sample, this clone turned up many times. The J gene is TRBJ1-5, the V gene TRBV5-6, with D perhaps matching TRBD1 (5 bases). The germline gives CDR1 SGHDT, CDR2 YYEEEE. V gave up 4 bases and J gave up 8 bases, with 13 bases separating them. The CDR3 covers 13 residues. The CDR3 DNA reads TGTGCCAGCAGCCTGGGACGGAGCGAGCCCCAGCATTTT. Protein sequence: CASSLGRSEPQHF.

V and J are TRBV20-1 and TRBJ2-3, with a tentative D call TRBD2 (5 bases). The CDR3 is 15 residues long. The germline CDR1 and CDR2 sequences are DFQATT and SNEGSKA (reference sequence). The ends were cut back, 3 bases at V and 0 bases at J, with 13 bases in the middle. The CDR3 loop reads CSASKTTLSTDTQYF. The CDR3 DNA reads as TGCAGTGCTAGTAAGACTACCCTAAGCACAGATACGCAGTATTTT.

The chain couples TRBV5-6 to TRBJ2-1, with a weak D call TRBD2 (6 bases). This CDR3 comprises 14 residues. V was trimmed by 5 bases and J by 4 bases, leaving 13 bases between them. Germline V gene sequence: CDR1 SGHDT, CDR2 YYEEEE. The CDR3, as DNA: TGTGCCAGCAGTAAACGGCGGGAATACAATGAGCAGTTCTTC. This translates into CASSKRREYNEQFF. Full variable domain (missing parts from reference TRBV5-6 and TRBJ2-1): DAGVTQSPTHLIKTRGQQVTLRCSPKSGHDTVSWYQQALGQGPQFIFQYYEEEERQRGNFPDRFSGHQFPNYSSELNVNALLLGDSALYLCASSKRREYNEQFFGPGTRLTVL.

This chain links TRBV11-2 with TRBJ2-5; possibly TRBD2 for D (5 bases). CDR3 length: 13 residues. Between the trimmed V and J ends, which lost 1 base and 5 bases, there was a span of 8 bases. The germline V gene has CDR1 SGHAT and CDR2 FQNNGV. The CDR3 here is CASSLGGRETQYF. DNA for the CDR3: TGTGCCAGCAGCTTAGGAGGGCGGGAGACCCAGTACTTC.

The chain uses TRBV5-1 and TRBJ2-1; D perhaps matches TRBD2 (5 bases). Germline lookup yields CDR1 SGHRS and CDR2 YFSETQ. Trimming pared 4 bases from V and 5 bases from J, leaving 13 bases between. The CDR3 has 14 amino acids. CDR3 in amino acids: CASSGVSVNNEQFF. In DNA form, the CDR3 reads TGCGCCAGCAGCGGCGTTAGCGTCAACAATGAGCAGTTCTTC.

The rearrangement uses TRBV5-1 and TRBJ1-5; D might be TRBD1 (6 bases). The CDR3 loop spans 14 amino acids. The germline gives CDR1 SGHRS, CDR2 YFSETQ. Trimming shortened V by 0 bases and J by 5 bases, and 9 bases separated the two germline ends. The CDR3 loop is CASSLGGGDQPQHF. The CDR3 bases are TGCGCCAGCAGCTTGGGAGGGGGGGATCAGCCCCAGCATTTT. The full variable domain, with the rest looked up from reference TRBV5-1 and TRBJ1-5, is KAGVTQTPRYLIKTRGQQVTLSCSPISGHRSVSWYQQTPGQGLQFLFEYFSETQRNKGNFPGRFSGRQFSNSRSEMNVSTLELGDSALYLCASSLGGGDQPQHFGDGTRLSIL.

V and J are TRBV25-1 and TRBJ2-7; 8 bases map to TRBD1. Germline values: CDR1 MGHDK, CDR2 SYGVNS. V was clipped by 1 base and J by 7 bases; unmatched bases: 12. This CDR3 has 16 residues. The CDR3 DNA is TGTGCCAGCAGTGAATTTGTCGGACAGGGCACTATAGAGCAGTACTTC. The encoded protein is CASSEFVGQGTIEQYF.

As concerns this clone: Other DNA sequences of this sample code for an identical CDR3. The chain employs TRBV7-2 and TRBJ2-1; D not resolved. This CDR3 has 12 amino acids. Germline V lookup: CDR1 SGHTA, CDR2 FQGNSA. The V end lost 0 bases, the J end lost 9 bases, and 6 bases lay between the germline ends. The CDR3 region has the DNA TGTGCCAGCAGCTTAGCGGCTCGTGAGCAGTTCTTC. It encodes CASSLAAREQFF.

The chain is built from TRBV30 and TRBJ1-6, with 9 bases lining up with TRBD1. The CDR3 is made up of 17 amino acids. V trimming: 0 bases; J trimming: 9 bases; junction bases outside the gene matches: 12. Germline-derived CDR1 and CDR2 are GTSNPN and SVGIG (reference sequence). This chain's CDR3 is CAWSVSKTDRGSSPLHF. In DNA form, the CDR3 reads TGTGCCTGGAGTGTTTCCAAAACAGACAGGGGGAGTTCACCCCTCCACTTT.

CDR3 loop: CASSLVGVRTDTQYF. The CDR3 coding sequence is TGTGCCAGCAGCTTAGTCGGGGTTCGCACAGATACGCAGTATTTT. J is TRBJ2-3 and V is TRBV11-2; D might be TRBD2 (5 bases). V was cut by 1 base and J by 1 base, with 9 bases left in between. The CDR3 consists of 15 residues. Germline CDR1 reads SGHAT; CDR2 reads FQNNGV. Drawing the rest from reference TRBV11-2 and TRBJ2-3, the complete variable domain is EAGVAQSPRYKIIEKRQSVAFWCNPISGHATLYWYQQILGQGPKLLIQFQNNGVVDDSQLPKDRFSAERLKGVDSTLKIQPAKLEDSAVYLCASSLVGVRTDTQYFGPGTRLTVL.

The chain joins TRBV24-1 to TRBJ2-5; 15 nucleotides match TRBD2. The CDR3 extends over 17 amino acids. CDR1 is KGHDR, CDR2 SFDVKD, per germline. J lost 5 bases, V lost 3 bases, and 6 bases had no gene match. CDR3 amino acids: CATSDTRGTSGRETQYF. The CDR3 bases are TGTGCCACCAGTGATACCCGCGGGACTAGCGGGAGGGAGACCCAGTACTTC.

J is TRBJ2-1 and V is TRBV14; the D is unclear. The CDR3 length is 16 residues. Trimming stripped 0 bases from V and 2 bases from J, with 11 bases between. The germline V gene encodes CDR1 SGHDN and CDR2 FVKESK. The CDR3 bases are TGTGCCAGCAGCCAAGATGAGACTGGTGCCTACAATGAGCAGTTCTTC. Translation gives CASSQDETGAYNEQFF.

The chain is built from TRBV10-3 and TRBJ1-5; 7 bases are a match to TRBD1. V lost 4 bases and J lost 4; bases outside the gene matches: 4. CDR1 is ENHRY, CDR2 SYGVKD, per germline. This CDR3 comprises 14 residues. CDR3: CAISGDSLNQPQHF. In DNA, the CDR3 is TGTGCCATCAGTGGGGACAGTCTTAATCAGCCCCAGCATTTT.

The chain combines TRBV7-6 with TRBJ2-2; 9 nucleotides match TRBD2. Losses at the gene ends were 1 base for V and 5 bases for J; bases not matched to a gene: 11. The CDR3 contains 18 residues. CDR1 is SGHVS and CDR2 is FNYEAQ in the germline V gene. The DNA of the CDR3 is TGTGCCAGCAGCTTAGACTATGGGCGGGAGGGCCCAACCGGGGAGCTGTTTTTT. Residues: CASSLDYGREGPTGELFF.

This chain joins TRBV11-2 and TRBJ2-7; D gene ambiguous. This CDR3 comprises 12 residues. The V end lost 1 base, the J end lost 6 bases, and 7 bases lay between the germline ends. In germline, CDR1 is SGHAT, CDR2 FQNNGV. CDR3 sequence (DNA): TGTGCCAGCAGCTTAGTCCGGTTCGAGCAGTACTTC. Translating it yields CASSLVRFEQYF.

The chain has TRBV7-9 and TRBJ2-6; weak D call: TRBD2 (5 bases). Looked up from germline, CDR1 is SEHNR and CDR2 is FQNEAQ (reference sequence). CDR3 length: 16 residues. V was clipped by 2 bases and J by 1 base, with 9 bases between them. The CDR3 bases are TGTGCCAGCAGCTTATATGGCGGGTCTGGGGCCAACGTCCTGACTTTC. This sequence encodes CASSLYGGSGANVLTF. Filled out from reference TRBV7-9 and TRBJ2-6, the complete variable domain reads DTGVSQNPRHKITKRGQNVTFRCDPISEHNRLYWYRQTLGQGPEFLTYFQNEAQLEKSRLLSDRFSAERPKGSFSTLEIQRTEQGDSAMYLCASSLYGGSGANVLTFGAGSRLTVL.

CDR3 nucleotides: TGCAGTGCTAGTCCAGCGGGAGGACGGATAGCCAAAAACATTCAGTACTTC. The encoded protein is CSASPAGGRIAKNIQYF. This sequence joins TRBV20-1 and TRBJ2-4, with TRBD2 matching over 9 bases. Trimming cost V 3 bases and J 0 bases; bases outside gene matches: 9. Germline CDR1 reads DFQATT; CDR2 reads SNEGSKA (reference sequence). The CDR3 spans 17 residues.

The rearrangement joins TRBV28 to TRBJ2-7; 10 bases map to TRBD1. Germline V gene data show CDR1 as MDHEN and CDR2 as SYDVKM. The CDR3 runs to 13 residues. J lost 1 base, V lost 9 bases, and 3 bases had no gene match. The CDR3, as DNA: TGTGCCAGTGGGACAGGGGTTTCCTACGAGCAGTACTTC. Translating gives CASGTGVSYEQYF.

The genes are TRBV9 and TRBJ2-2, with D perhaps TRBD2 (6 bases). Germline lookup yields CDR1 SGDLS and CDR2 YYNGEE. This CDR3 comprises 16 residues. The ends were cut back, 0 bases at V and 5 bases at J, with 14 bases in the middle. DNA of the CDR3: TGTGCCAGCAGCGTAGCTGCGGCAGGGAGGACCGGGGAGCTGTTTTTT. Its translation: CASSVAAAGRTGELFF. The complete variable domain, with remaining parts taken from reference TRBV9 and TRBJ2-2, reads DSGVTQTPKHLITATGQRVTLRCSPRSGDLSVYWYQQSLDQGLQFLIQYYNGEERAKGNILERFSAQQFPDLHSELNLSSLELGDSALYFCASSVAAAGRTGELFFGEGSRLTVL.

This clone was observed once. The chain has TRBV5-4 and TRBJ1-1; D is uncertain. The CDR3 runs to 15 residues. V lost 1 base, J lost 1 base, and 11 bases lay in between. Germline V gene sequence: CDR1 SGHNT, CDR2 YYREEE (reference sequence). In DNA, the CDR3 is TGTGCCAGCAGCTTGCCCAAAAGCCGGAACACTGAAGCTTTCTTT. Translation: CASSLPKSRNTEAFF.

In this sample, this clone turned up a few times. This sequence joins TRBV9 and TRBJ2-1, with D maybe TRBD1 (6 bases). The V end was cut by 2 bases, the J end by 4 bases, with 13 bases between. The CDR3 totals 15 residues. The germline CDR1 and CDR2 sequences are SGDLS and YYNGEE. The CDR3 here is CASSVEQGRYNEQFF. The CDR3 DNA is TGTGCCAGCAGCGTGGAACAGGGCCGGTACAATGAGCAGTTCTTC.

The gene calls are TRBV6-6 and TRBJ2-7; no definite D call. Germline CDR1 and CDR2: MNHNY and SVGAGI (reference sequence). Trimming left V 5 bases short and J 2 bases short, with 13 bases between. The CDR3 loop spans 14 amino acids. In nucleotides, the CDR3 is TGTGCCAGCAGTCTCCAGGCGTTGGCCTACGAGCAGTACTTC. Protein: CASSLQALAYEQYF.